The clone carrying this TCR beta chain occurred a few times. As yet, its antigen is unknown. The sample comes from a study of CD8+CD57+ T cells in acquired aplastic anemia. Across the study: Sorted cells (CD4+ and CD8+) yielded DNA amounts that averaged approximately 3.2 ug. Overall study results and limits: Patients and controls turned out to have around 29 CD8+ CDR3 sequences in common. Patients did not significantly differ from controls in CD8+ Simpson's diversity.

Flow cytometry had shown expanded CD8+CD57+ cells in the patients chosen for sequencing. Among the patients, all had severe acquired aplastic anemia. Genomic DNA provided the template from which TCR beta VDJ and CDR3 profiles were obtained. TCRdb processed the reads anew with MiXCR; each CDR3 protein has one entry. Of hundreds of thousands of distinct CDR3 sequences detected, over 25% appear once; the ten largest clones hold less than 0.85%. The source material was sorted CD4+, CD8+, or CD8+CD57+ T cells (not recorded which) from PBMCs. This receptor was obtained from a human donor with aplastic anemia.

CDR3 in amino acids: CASSMGQGSSYEQYF. The CDR3 DNA reads as TGTGCCAGCTCAATGGGACAGGGAAGCTCCTACGAGCAGTACTTC. The V call is TRBV18, the J call TRBJ2-7; 9 nucleotides agree with TRBD1. This CDR3 spans 15 amino acids. The V and J ends lost 5 bases and 0 bases, in that order; junction bases with no gene match: 5. Germline loops: CDR1 KGHSH, CDR2 LQKENI.